The rows below give T cell receptor beta chains drawn from one sample of a study of blood T cells in healthy people across ages. TCRdb recomputed calls from the 5' RACE reads with MiXCR, one row per CDR3 protein. The repertoire holds about a million distinct CDR3 sequences, with under 50% as singletons. Sample: blood. The origin of the receptors is a man aged 25-45 years in good health. The CDR3 runs from the conserved cysteine through the conserved F or W. D genes are given only for firm matches. Clone size is stated in some rows and not others, as once, few, many or a class when expanded.

>.|.|TRBV29-1|TRBJ2-1
CSVEESVSVQFF
TGCAGCGTTGAAGAATCAGTTTCTGTGCAGTTCTTC
>.|.|TRBV12-3/TRBV12-4|TRBJ2-2
CASSFSQGLNTGELFF
TGTGCCAGCAGTTTTTCCCAGGGGTTGAACACCGGGGAGCTGTTTTTT
>few|.|TRBV11-2|TRBJ2-4
CASSFRGSENIQYF
TGTGCCAGCAGCTTTCGAGGGTCCGAAAACATTCAGTACTTC
>.|.|TRBV20-1|TRBJ2-7
CSAKRSGDNYEQYF
TGCAGTGCTAAACGGTCGGGAGACAACTACGAGCAGTACTTC
>.|.|TRBV6-6|TRBJ2-2
CASSQIAAANTGELFF
TGTGCCAGCAGTCAAATAGCGGCCGCGAACACCGGGGAGCTGTTTTTT
>many|TRBD2|TRBV20-1|TRBJ2-3
CSAGDSGGPSTDTQYF
TGCAGTGCCGGGGACAGCGGGGGGCCTAGCACAGATACGCAGTATTTT
>.|.|TRBV6-5|TRBJ2-1
CASRPGAYNEQFF
TGTGCCAGCAGGCCGGGGGCCTACAATGAGCAGTTCTTC
>.|TRBD2|TRBV14|TRBJ2-7
CASSQNSGGSYEQYF
TGTGCCAGCAGCCAAAATAGCGGGGGATCCTACGAGCAGTACTTC
>.|.|TRBV27|TRBJ1-1
CASSLSGLVGTEAFF
TGTGCCAGCAGTTTATCTGGGCTCGTGGGCACTGAAGCTTTCTTT
>few|TRBD2|TRBV20-1|TRBJ2-5
CSARAQRGEETQYF
TGCAGTGCTAGAGCACAGCGGGGGGAAGAGACCCAGTACTTC
>.|.|TRBV9|TRBJ2-5
CASSGDGQETQYF
TGTGCCAGCAGCGGCGACGGGCAAGAGACCCAGTACTTC
>.|.|TRBV9|TRBJ2-1
CASARSSYNEQFF
TGTGCCAGCGCCAGGAGCTCCTACAATGAGCAGTTCTTC
>.|.|TRBV25-1|TRBJ2-5
CASSEGGTAQETQYF
TGTGCCAGCAGTGAAGGGGGGACAGCCCAAGAGACCCAGTACTTC
>.|.|TRBV5-1|TRBJ2-5
CASSLARRGSGGEETQYF
TGCGCCAGCAGCTTGGCGCGGAGAGGTAGTGGCGGGGAAGAGACCCAGTACTTC
>.|.|TRBV15|TRBJ2-3
CATSRQGAVTDTQYF
TGTGCCACCAGCAGACAGGGCGCTGTCACAGATACGCAGTATTTT
>.|TRBD2|TRBV20-1|TRBJ2-7
CSARDLGLAGGSSYEQYF
TGCAGTGCTAGAGATTTGGGACTAGCGGGGGGTAGCTCCTACGAGCAGTACTTC
>.|.|TRBV28|TRBJ1-4
CASSSGGLEKLFF
TGTGCCAGCAGTTCGGGGGGGTTGGAAAAACTGTTTTTT
>few|.|TRBV29-1|TRBJ2-1
CSVERWDNDNEQFF
TGCAGCGTTGAACGTTGGGACAATGACAATGAGCAGTTCTTC
>.|TRBD1|TRBV28|TRBJ2-1
CASSPTPGTGAGEQFF
TGTGCCAGCAGTCCAACTCCCGGGACAGGGGCGGGTGAGCAGTTCTTC
>once|.|TRBV28|TRBJ1-5
CASVTSARGYNQPQHF
TGTGCCAGCGTGACTAGCGCAAGGGGCTACAATCAGCCCCAGCATTTT
>.|TRBD1|TRBV6-5|TRBJ2-1
CASSKTGGKSEQFF
TGTGCCAGCAGCAAGACAGGGGGTAAGAGTGAGCAGTTCTTC
>few|.|TRBV7-8|TRBJ2-5
CASSFVRGPGLMRETQYF
TGTGCCAGCAGCTTCGTAAGAGGACCCGGACTAATGAGGGAGACCCAGTACTTC